Presented here are 27 T cell receptor beta chains from one specimen sequenced in a study of identifying expanded T cells in peripheral blood. The protocol was immunoSEQ multiplex PCR, while the TCRdb copy is restricted to in-frame clones and leaves out a portion. The profile shows roughly 63,000 clones, approximately 82% of them singletons. The sequenced sample was blood. Receptors were obtained from a person between 18 and 75 years old in good health.

In this sample, this clone turned up once. The chain uses TRBV13 and TRBJ2-3; the D gene is possibly TRBD2 (6 bases). This CDR3 contains 16 residues. From germline, CDR1 is PRHDT and CDR2 FYEKMQ (reference sequence). With 4 bases removed from V and 6 bases from J, the gap between germline ends came to 20 bases. The CDR3 protein is CASSSGLAGMSDTQYF. The CDR3 DNA reads TGTGCCAGCAGCTCAGGACTGGCGGGAATGTCGGATACGCAGTATTTT.

This clone was observed once. The gene calls are TRBV13 and TRBJ2-3, with D uncertain. V lost 2 bases, J lost 2 bases, and 5 bases lay in between. The CDR3 contains 13 residues. Germline V gene sequence: CDR1 PRHDT, CDR2 FYEKMQ (reference sequence). The CDR3 sequence: CASSLWHTDTQYF. The DNA for the CDR3 is TGTGCCAGCAGCTTATGGCACACAGATACGCAGTATTTT.

The J gene is TRBJ1-6, the V gene TRBV7-3, with a possible D match to TRBD1 (5 bases). The CDR3 is made up of 14 amino acids. V lost 5 bases and J lost 10, with 15 bases in between. In germline, CDR1 is SGHTA, CDR2 FQGTGA. The CDR3: CASSLGGLGSPLHF. The CDR3 bases are TGTGCCAGCAGCCTCGGGGGACTCGGCTCACCCCTCCACTTT.

The CDR3 sequence: CASSLSGRIYTF. CDR3 coding DNA: TGTGCCAGCAGTTTATCAGGGAGGATCTACACCTTC. The chain links TRBV27 to TRBJ1-2; D not certain. The CDR3 loop spans 12 amino acids. Trimming removed 0 bases at V and 10 bases at J, with 9 bases between. CDR1 is MNHEY, CDR2 SMNVEV, per germline (reference sequence).

This chain joins TRBV2 and TRBJ1-3; no firm D call. This CDR3 is built from 14 residues. The V end lost 6 bases, the J end lost 0 bases, and 9 bases lay between the germline ends. Per the germline V gene, CDR1 is SNHLY and CDR2 is FYNNEI. The CDR3 region has the DNA TGTGCCAGCAGGAAGGGAGGCTCTGGAAACACCATATATTTT. It translates to CASRKGGSGNTIYF.

The DNA for the CDR3 is TGTGCCAGCTCACCACAGCAAGACCAAGAGACCCAGTACTTC. The encoded protein is CASSPQQDQETQYF. J is TRBJ2-5 and V is TRBV18; D gene unclear. Germline loops: CDR1 KGHSH, CDR2 LQKENI. The CDR3 extends over 14 amino acids. Between the trimmed V and J ends, which lost 1 base and 0 bases, there was a span of 6 bases.

The CDR3 protein is CASSFPGAYEQYF. CDR3 bases: TGTGCCAGCAGCTTTCCCGGGGCCTACGAGCAGTACTTC. The genes are TRBV11-2 and TRBJ2-7; D might be TRBD2 (5 bases). Germline CDR1 reads SGHAT; CDR2 reads FQNNGV. With 3 bases removed from V and 2 bases from J, the gap between germline ends came to 8 bases. CDR3 length: 13 residues.

The chain joins TRBV10-3 to TRBJ2-1, with TRBD2 matching 8 bases. After removal of 4 bases from V and 8 bases from J, the junction contained 13 bases not matched to a gene. Germline V gene sequence: CDR1 ENHRY, CDR2 SYGVKD. The CDR3 contains 16 residues. The CDR3 DNA reads TGTGCCATCAGTGCCCCCAGCGGACTAGCTAAGGATGAGCAGTTCTTC. This translates into CAISAPSGLAKDEQFF.

This clone was observed once. The chain links TRBV11-2 to TRBJ2-7; D not certain. V was pared by 6 bases and J by 2 bases, with 8 bases between. This CDR3 has 12 residues. The germline V gene has CDR1 SGHAT and CDR2 FQNNGV. CDR3 region: CASSRRTYEQYV. The CDR3 nucleotides are TGTGCCAGCAGTCGTAGGACCTACGAGCAGTACGTC.

The chain couples TRBV19 to TRBJ1-2; 9 bases are a match to TRBD1. V lost 3 bases to trimming and J lost 6 bases; unmatched junction nucleotides: 5. This CDR3 is 14 amino acids long. Germline values: CDR1 LNHDA, CDR2 SQIVND (reference sequence). The CDR3 nucleotides are TGTGCCAGTAGTATCCGGGGGACAGGGAATGGCTACACCTTC. Encoded protein: CASSIRGTGNGYTF.

The rearrangement uses TRBV20-1 and TRBJ1-1; D not resolved. The germline V gene encodes CDR1 DFQATT and CDR2 SNEGSKA (reference sequence). There are 10 residues in the CDR3. The CDR3 protein is CSSPDPEAFF. CDR3 nucleotides: TGCAGCAGCCCGGATCCTGAAGCTTTCTTT.

To note about this clone: The conserved phenylalanine or tryptophan normally closing the CDR3 is absent here, so this likely arose from a read error. The V and J genes are TRBV12-5 and TRBJ1-2; maybe TRBD1 (5 bases). The V end was cut by 4 bases, the J end by 3 bases, with 9 bases between. The CDR3 spans 13 residues. Germline loops: CDR1 LGHNT, CDR2 FRNRAP. In DNA form, the CDR3 reads TGTGCTAGTGGTTCGCAGGGATACTATGGCTACACCCTC. It translates to CASGSQGYYGYTL.

This rearrangement joins TRBV11-2 to TRBJ2-1; D is tentatively TRBD1 or TRBD2 (5 bases each). This CDR3 region has 14 residues. The V and J ends lost 4 bases and 14 bases respectively, with 21 bases between them. Germline assignment: CDR1 SGHAT and CDR2 FQNNGV. CDR3 nucleotide sequence: TGTGCCAGCAGCTCTGTAGTAAGTGGGACGGAGGAGTTCTTC. This sequence encodes CASSSVVSGTEEFF.

The V call is TRBV6-5, the J call TRBJ2-5; 7 bases are shared with TRBD1. This CDR3 is built from 13 residues. J gave up 2 bases and V 6 bases, and 3 bases lay outside the gene matches. CDR1 is MNHEY, CDR2 SVGAGI, per germline. CDR3 sequence reads: CASRVQGQETQYF. The CDR3 bases are TGTGCCAGCAGGGTACAGGGGCAAGAGACCCAGTACTTC.

V usage is TRBV19 and J usage is TRBJ1-5, with unresolved D. CDR1 and CDR2 (germline): LNHDA, SQIVND (reference sequence). This CDR3 is 15 amino acids long. V lost 6 bases and J lost 0, with 12 bases in between. The CDR3 is CASRSLAGSNQPQHF. DNA for the CDR3: TGTGCCAGTAGAAGCCTGGCAGGTAGCAATCAGCCCCAGCATTTT. Full variable domain (missing parts from reference TRBV19 and TRBJ1-5): DGGITQSPKYLFRKEGQNVTLSCEQNLNHDAMYWYRQDPGQGLRLIYYSQIVNDFQKGDIAEGYSVSREKKESFPLTVTSAQKNPTAFYLCASRSLAGSNQPQHFGDGTRLSIL.

This clone is a singleton in its sample. This rearrangement joins TRBV9 to TRBJ2-1; TRBD2 matches 9 bases. Germline CDR1 is SGDLS and CDR2 is YYNGEE. CDR3 length: 16 residues. The ends lost 0 bases at V and 8 bases at J; junction bases unmatched: 9. The CDR3 bases are TGTGCCAGCAGCGTAGAAGGTAGCGGGAGTTCCTATGAGCAGTTCTTC. Translation gives CASSVEGSGSSYEQFF.

This clone appeared a few times. This chain links TRBV12-5 with TRBJ1-5, with D tentatively TRBD1 (5 bases). The CDR3 has 16 amino acids. V lost 0 bases, J lost 0 bases, and 9 bases lay in between. Germline V gene sequence: CDR1 LGHNT, CDR2 FRNRAP. Here the CDR3 DNA reads TGTGCTAGTGGTTTGGTAGGGGCAGATAGCAATCAGCCCCAGCATTTT. Translation gives CASGLVGADSNQPQHF.

The chain couples TRBV10-1 to TRBJ2-2, with 8 bases identical to TRBD2. The CDR3 is 15 amino acids. V shed 5 bases and J 0 bases; nucleotides not matched to a gene: 2. CDR1 and CDR2 from the germline V gene are WNHNN and SYGVQD (reference sequence). CDR3 nucleotides: TGCGCCAGCAGTACTAGCGGTCCGAACACCGGGGAGCTGTTTTTT. Encoded protein: CASSTSGPNTGELFF.

This clone has only a few counts. The gene calls are TRBV15 and TRBJ1-4, with TRBD1 identical over 9 bases. Germline V CDR1 and CDR2: LNHNV, YYDKDF (reference sequence). CDR3 length: 14 amino acids. V gave up 5 bases and J gave up 8 bases; unmatched junction bases: 6. The CDR3 region has the DNA TGTGCCACCAGCTCGGGACAGGGACGGGAAAAACTGTTTTTT. It codes for CATSSGQGREKLFF.

Of note for this clone: Other DNA sequences of this sample code for an identical CDR3. The V call is TRBV6-1, the J call TRBJ2-1, with 11 positions matching TRBD2. CDR3 size: 14 residues. Germline CDR1 MNHNS, CDR2 SASEGT. J lost 3 bases, V lost 5 bases, and 0 bases had no gene match. CDR3 residues: CASSTSGSYNEQFF. The CDR3 DNA follows: TGTGCCAGCAGTACTAGCGGGAGCTACAATGAGCAGTTCTTC.

The J gene is TRBJ2-7, the V gene TRBV6-6, with TRBD2 matching over 9 bases. V shed 6 bases and J 5 bases; nucleotides not matched to a gene: 8. The CDR3 totals 14 residues. Germline V gives CDR1 MNHNY, CDR2 SVGAGI (reference sequence). The CDR3 protein is CASSRTRTSDEQYF. CDR3 DNA: TGTGCCAGCAGCCGGACCCGGACTAGCGACGAGCAGTACTTC.

The chain joins TRBV19 to TRBJ2-3; 11 nucleotides match TRBD2. The CDR3 covers 14 residues. The V gene end was trimmed by 3 bases and the J gene end by 6 bases; junction bases not matched to a gene: 2. The germline V gene has CDR1 LNHDA and CDR2 SQIVND (reference sequence). DNA of the CDR3: TGTGCCAGTAGTATGACTAGCGGGGCGGATACGCAGTATTTT. Translated, it gives CASSMTSGADTQYF.

The chain is built from TRBV7-2 and TRBJ2-7, with 7 bases fitting TRBD2. J gave up 5 bases and V 1 base, and 8 bases lay outside the gene matches. This CDR3 region has 15 residues. Per germline, CDR1 SGHTA and CDR2 FQGNSA. The CDR3 DNA sequence: TGTGCCAGCAGCTTAGTGGCGGGAGCATACGACGAGCAGTACTTC. This codes for CASSLVAGAYDEQYF.

The genes are TRBV30 and TRBJ2-2; D could derive from TRBD1 or TRBD2 (5 bases each). Looked up from germline, CDR1 is GTSNPN and CDR2 is SVGIG (reference sequence). V shed 3 bases and J shed 7 bases, with 12 bases lying between them. The CDR3 has 13 amino acids. This chain's CDR3 is CAWSQLRGGELFF. The CDR3 DNA is TGTGCCTGGAGCCAACTGAGGGGCGGGGAGCTGTTTTTT. Variable domain in full (rest from reference TRBV30 and TRBJ2-2): SQTIHQWPATLVQPVGSPLSLECTVEGTSNPNLYWYRQAAGRGLQLLFYSVGIGQISSEVPQNLSASRPQDRQFILSSKKLLLSDSGFYLCAWSQLRGGELFFGEGSRLTVL.

This chain links TRBV6-5 with TRBJ2-7, with unresolved D. The V gene lost 8 bases and the J gene lost 4 bases, with 12 bases spanning the gap. The CDR3 runs 12 residues. Germline values: CDR1 MNHEY, CDR2 SVGAGI. CDR3 nucleotide sequence: TGTGCCAGCTCGTCTGGTCGGTACGAGCAGTACTTC. Protein sequence: CASSSGRYEQYF.

The genes are TRBV6-1 and TRBJ1-6; 7 bases agree with TRBD1. With V trimmed by 6 bases and J by 7 bases, 3 bases remained unmatched. Germline V gene data show CDR1 as MNHNS and CDR2 as SASEGT. The CDR3 covers 13 residues. DNA for the CDR3: TGTGCCAGCAGCCAGGGGGGAAATTCACCCCTCCACTTT. Translating it yields CASSQGGNSPLHF.

V usage is TRBV9 and J usage is TRBJ2-2; unclear D gene. This CDR3 has 14 residues. Germline CDR1 and CDR2: SGDLS and YYNGEE. Trimming took off 0 bases at V and 4 bases at J, with 7 bases between the two ends. The CDR3 here is CASSVDGSTGELFF. The CDR3 DNA follows: TGTGCCAGCAGCGTAGACGGAAGCACCGGGGAGCTGTTTTTT.